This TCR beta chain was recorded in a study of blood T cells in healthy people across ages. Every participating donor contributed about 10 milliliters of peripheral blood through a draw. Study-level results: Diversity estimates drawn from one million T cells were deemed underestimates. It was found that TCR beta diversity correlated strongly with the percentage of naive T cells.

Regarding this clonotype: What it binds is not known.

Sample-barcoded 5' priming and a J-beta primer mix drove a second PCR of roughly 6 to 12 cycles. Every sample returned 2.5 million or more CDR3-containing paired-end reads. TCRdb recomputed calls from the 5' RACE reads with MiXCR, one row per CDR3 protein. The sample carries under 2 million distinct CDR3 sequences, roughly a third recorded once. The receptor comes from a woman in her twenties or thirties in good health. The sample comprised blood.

The CDR3 bases are TGCAGTGCTGGGAAAGTAGCGGGGGGGCCCCATGAGCAGTTCTTC. Its translation is CSAGKVAGGPHEQFF. The chain employs TRBV20-1 and TRBJ2-1; TRBD2 matches 11 bases. V trimming: 5 bases; J trimming: 8 bases; junction bases outside the gene matches: 11. Germline lookup yields CDR1 DFQATT and CDR2 SNEGSKA (reference sequence). CDR3 size: 15 residues.